A selection of T cell receptor beta chains follows, all from one sample in a study of T cells in Graves' hyperthyroidism and ophthalmopathy. MiXCR, applied by TCRdb to the multiplex PCR reads, yields one record per CDR3 protein. The repertoire holds 700,000 to 850,000 distinct CDR3 sequences, with approximately 36% as singletons. Material: blood. All receptors come from a woman in her forties with Graves' hyperthyroidism. Both conserved end residues are part of each CDR3. A D gene is named only where the DNA matches it firmly. Size is stated for part of the rows, as once, few or many counts, or as a class when the clone is expanded.

>NA|NA|TRBJ1-1|TRBV6-6
CASSYRGNMMNTEAFF
TGTGCCAGCAGTTACAGGGGGAATATGATGAACACTGAAGCTTTCTTT
>NA|many|TRBJ1-2|TRBV2
CASTIQRNGYTF
TGTGCCAGCACGATTCAACGGAATGGCTACACCTTC
>TRBD2|few|TRBJ2-2|TRBV7-2
CASSQGLAGETGELFF
TGTGCCAGCAGCCAAGGACTAGCGGGAGAAACCGGGGAGCTGTTTTTT
>NA|NA|TRBJ2-3|TRBV7-2
CASSQDSRVHTQYF
TGCGCCAGCAGCCAAGATTCCAGGGTGCATACGCAGTATTTT
>TRBD2|few|TRBJ2-7|TRBV11-2
CASSSTTAGGKNYEQYF
TGTGCCAGCAGCTCCACGACAGCGGGGGGGAAAAACTACGAGCAGTACTTC
>NA|NA|TRBJ1-6|TRBV28
CASRVSHF
TGTGCCAGCAGGGTATCCCACTTT
>TRBD2|NA|TRBJ2-3|TRBV10-3
CAISGGTTSGKGADTQYF
TGTGCCATCAGTGGTGGGACGACTAGCGGGAAAGGCGCAGATACGCAGTATTTT
>NA|NA|TRBJ1-5|TRBV6-5
CASSSGREYQPQHF
TGTGCCAGCAGTTCAGGGAGAGAATATCAGCCCCAGCATTTT
>NA|many|TRBJ2-5|TRBV15
CATSRGGRYQETQYF
TGTGCCACCAGCAGAGGTGGGCGGTACCAAGAGACCCAGTACTTC
>TRBD1|NA|TRBJ1-1|TRBV7-6
CASSPREGANTEAFF
TGTGCCAGCAGCCCCCGGGAGGGGGCGAACACTGAAGCTTTCTTT
>NA|many|TRBJ2-5|TRBV11-1
CASSPIEETQYF
TGTGCCAGCAGCCCGATCGAAGAGACCCAGTACTTC
>NA|few|TRBJ1-3|TRBV11-2
CASSLDRGEGNTIYF
TGTGCCAGCAGCCTAGATCGGGGGGAAGGAAACACCATATATTTT
>TRBD1|many|TRBJ2-2|TRBV7-3
CASSSDRGGELFF
TGTGCCAGCAGCTCCGACAGGGGTGGGGAGCTGTTTTTT
>NA|many|TRBJ1-1|TRBV10-3
CAISSMVRDTEAFF
TGTGCCATCAGCTCGATGGTGCGGGACACTGAAGCTTTCTTT
>TRBD2|few|TRBJ2-3|TRBV5-4
CASSAGTSGGRDTQYF
TGTGCCAGCAGCGCCGGGACTAGCGGGGGGAGAGATACGCAGTATTTT
>NA|few|TRBJ1-1|TRBV7-9
CASSQEGVNTEAFF
TGCGCCAGCAGCCAAGAAGGGGTGAACACTGAAGCTTTCTTT
>TRBD1|NA|TRBJ1-2|TRBV10-3
CAISAGQGGYTF
TGTGCCATCAGTGCTGGACAGGGCGGCTACACCTTC
>NA|NA|TRBJ1-2|TRBV29-1
CSLSTDNYGYTF
TGCAGCTTAAGTACAGACAACTATGGCTACACCTTC
>TRBD1|few|TRBJ2-5|TRBV6-1
CASWDRGGQETQYF
TGTGCCAGCTGGGACAGGGGTGGACAAGAGACCCAGTACTTC
>NA|few|TRBJ2-7|TRBV12-3/TRBV12-4
CASSPSDRNRYEQYF
TGTGCCAGCAGCCCTTCCGACAGGAACCGCTACGAGCAGTACTTC
>NA|NA|TRBJ1-1|TRBV6-5
CAGSYFPGDTEAFF
TGTGCCGGCAGTTACTTCCCGGGCGACACTGAAGCTTTCTTT
>NA|few|TRBJ2-7|TRBV3-1
CASSVYHEQYF
TGTGCCAGCAGCGTTTATCACGAGCAGTACTTC
>TRBD1|few|TRBJ2-2|TRBV9
CASSHGIEGARGGELFF
TGTGCCAGCAGCCACGGGATTGAGGGGGCGAGGGGCGGGGAGCTGTTTTTT
>TRBD1|NA|TRBJ1-6|TRBV29-1
CSLAGGDSPLHF
TGCAGCTTAGCAGGGGGCGATTCACCCCTCCACTTT
>NA|NA|TRBJ1-5|TRBV2
CASTSSGTQHF
TGTGCCAGCACCTCATCCGGGACCCAGCATTTT
>NA|many|TRBJ2-5|TRBV10-1
CASSESSLGTQYF
TGCGCCAGCAGTGAGTCGAGTTTAGGGACCCAGTACTTC
>TRBD2|many|TRBJ2-3|TRBV7-2
CASSLGLAGTDTQYF
TGTGCCAGCAGCTTAGGCCTAGCGGGGACAGATACGCAGTATTTT
>TRBD1|NA|TRBJ1-1|TRBV10-3
CASSLTDRGNTEAFF
TGTGCCAGCAGTTTAACCGACAGGGGGAACACTGAAGCTTTCTTT
>TRBD1|many|TRBJ1-4|TRBV12-3/TRBV12-4
CASSRPWDSQEKLFF
TGTGCCAGCAGCCGCCCCTGGGACAGCCAGGAAAAACTGTTTTTT
>NA|NA|TRBJ1-5|TRBV7-3
CASTLSGSNQPQHF
TGTGCCAGCACCCTTAGCGGTAGCAATCAGCCCCAGCATTTT
>NA|few|TRBJ1-1|TRBV6-5
CASIRFGGAEAFF
TGTGCCAGCATTCGATTCGGAGGCGCGGAAGCTTTCTTT
>NA|many|TRBJ1-3|TRBV2
CASRRGSGAENTIYF
TGTGCCAGCAGACGAGGGTCAGGGGCTGAGAACACCATATATTTT
>NA|few|TRBJ2-7|TRBV20-1
CSAPLAGTPYEQYF
TGCAGTGCCCCACTCGCGGGAACCCCCTACGAGCAGTACTTC
>TRBD1|many|TRBJ1-6|TRBV19
CASRGQENSPLHF
TGTGCCAGTAGGGGACAGGAAAATTCACCCCTCCACTTT
>NA|many|TRBJ2-5|TRBV3-1
CASSQRPQETQYF
TGTGCCAGCAGCCAACGCCCCCAAGAGACCCAGTACTTC
>NA|many|TRBJ1-6|TRBV24-1
CATSDWSKACYNSPLHF
TGTGCCACCAGTGATTGGAGTAAGGCGTGTTATAATTCACCCCTCCACTTT
>NA|few|TRBJ2-5|TRBV4-1
CASSQTTGMGETQYF
TGCGCCAGCAGCCAAACAACAGGGATGGGAGAGACCCAGTACTTC
>TRBD1|NA|TRBJ2-7|TRBV6-5
CASSGTAQGMVEQYF
TGTGCCAGCTCGGGCACCGCACAGGGGATGGTCGAGCAGTACTTC
>NA|many|TRBJ1-5|TRBV4-2
CASSQDAQGLQPQHF
TGTGCCAGCAGCCAAGATGCCCAGGGCTTGCAGCCCCAGCATTTT
>NA|few|TRBJ1-2|TRBV7-2
CASSQAGGGAAWGGYTF
TGTGCCAGCAGCCAAGCCGGGGGAGGGGCCGCATGGGGTGGCTACACCTTC